This TCR beta chain was found in a study of cytomegalovirus exposure and HLA in healthy donors. Regarding the study as a whole: Rare sequences made up most TCRs, while some public TCRs were found in many donors. Specificity of a few CMV-associated chains for CMV antigens was verified in vitro.

Turning to this clone: Its antigen is as yet unknown.

Data came from immunoSEQ multiplex PCR; TCRdb stores just in-frame clones and leaves some out. The sample yields over 120,000 clones, just under 90% seen once. The specimen was PBMCs. This TCR derives from a woman aged 25 to 39 in good health and CMV-seropositive.

The CDR3 protein is CASSLVSGSNTGELFF. The CDR3 DNA reads TGCGCCAGCAGCTTGGTTTCGGGATCGAACACCGGGGAGCTGTTTTTT. This chain uses TRBV5-1 with TRBJ2-2, with a weak D call TRBD2 (5 bases). The V end was cut by 0 bases, the J end by 0 bases, with 9 bases between. In germline, CDR1 is SGHRS, CDR2 YFSETQ. There are 16 residues in the CDR3.